These 9 T cell receptor beta chains originate from one sample sequenced in a study of technical replicates of blood from four donors. Produced via immunoSEQ multiplex PCR; TCRdb's table is partial and in-frame only. Of 80,000 to 100,000 clones listed, 95% were seen once; the top ten hold roughly 0.21%. The sequenced sample was T cells isolated from PBMCs. These receptors all come from a human donor in good health.

The chain joins TRBV9 to TRBJ1-1, with a weak D call TRBD1 (6 bases). The length of the CDR3 is 13 residues. Germline values: CDR1 SGDLS, CDR2 YYNGEE. V was cut by 4 bases and J by 2 bases, with 9 bases left in between. CDR3 in amino acids: CASSTDSNTEAFF. In DNA form, the CDR3 reads TGTGCCAGCAGCACGGACAGCAACACTGAAGCTTTCTTT.

The chain couples TRBV7-2 to TRBJ1-5, with no clear D. Germline V CDR1 and CDR2: SGHTA, FQGNSA. Trimming left V 8 bases short and J 9 bases short, with 17 bases between. The CDR3 consists of 13 residues. CDR3 region: CASGSWRGGPQHF. As DNA, the CDR3 is TGTGCCAGCGGCAGTTGGAGAGGAGGGCCCCAGCATTTT.

This clone was seen just once. The CDR3 loop reads CAREQGAPRTEAFF. Written as DNA, the CDR3 is TGTGCCAGAGAACAGGGGGCGCCCCGCACTGAAGCTTTCTTT. The chain combines TRBV7-9 with TRBJ1-1; 9 positions agree with TRBD1. The CDR3 consists of 14 residues. The germline CDR1 and CDR2 sequences are SEHNR and FQNEAQ (reference sequence). Trimming removed 9 bases from V and 4 bases from J; junction bases left unmatched: 9. Full variable domain (missing parts from reference TRBV7-9 and TRBJ1-1): DTGVSQNPRHKITKRGQNVTFRCDPISEHNRLYWYRQTLGQGPEFLTYFQNEAQLEKSRLLSDRFSAERPKGSFSTLEIQRTEQGDSAMYLCAREQGAPRTEAFFGQGTRLTVV.

This chain connects TRBV18 to TRBJ2-2; the D gene is possibly TRBD2 (5 bases). Trimming shortened V by 1 base and J by 2 bases, and 20 bases separated the two germline ends. The CDR3 loop spans 19 amino acids. CDR1 and CDR2 from the germline V gene are KGHSH and LQKENI. In DNA form, the CDR3 reads TGTGCCAGCTCACCACTTTTGGGAAGCGGCCAGCGAAACACCGGGGAGCTGTTTTTT. Its protein product is CASSPLLGSGQRNTGELFF.

The chain employs TRBV11-2 and TRBJ1-2; D remains unclear. Germline V lookup: CDR1 SGHAT, CDR2 FQNNGV. V shed 2 bases and J shed 4 bases, with 5 bases lying between them. The CDR3 contains 12 residues. CDR3 region: CASSLRPYGYTF. The CDR3 region has the DNA TGTGCCAGCAGCTTACGTCCCTATGGCTACACCTTC.

V gene TRBV5-6 combines with J gene TRBJ2-7; D is undetermined. This CDR3 region has 13 residues. The germline V and J ends were trimmed by 3 bases and 0 bases, with 7 bases remaining between them. Germline loops: CDR1 SGHDT, CDR2 YYEEEE. The CDR3 sequence: CASSSASSYEQYF. CDR3 DNA: TGTGCCAGCAGCTCAGCTAGCTCCTACGAGCAGTACTTC.

This chain links TRBV2 with TRBJ1-4; TRBD1 is a possible D gene (5 bases). The CDR3 runs 13 residues. Germline values: CDR1 SNHLY, CDR2 FYNNEI. With 4 bases removed from V and 7 bases from J, the gap between germline ends came to 10 bases. CDR3 in amino acids: CASSGQLIEKLFF. In DNA, the CDR3 is TGTGCCAGCAGTGGACAGCTTATTGAAAAACTGTTTTTT.

This clone was counted a single time. The genes are TRBV29-1 and TRBJ1-6; 8 bases are shared with TRBD1. The trim removed 5 bases at V and 8 bases at J, leaving 5 bases unmatched. Looked up from germline, CDR1 is SQVTM and CDR2 is ANQGSEA. The CDR3 contains 13 residues. This CDR3 is CSVQGALDSPLHF. CDR3 in DNA: TGCAGCGTTCAGGGGGCCCTAGATTCACCCCTCCACTTT. The full variable domain, with the rest looked up from reference TRBV29-1 and TRBJ1-6, is SAVISQKPSRDICQRGTSLTIQCQVDSQVTMMFWYRQQPGQSLTLIATANQGSEATYESGFVIDKFPISRPNLTFSTLTVSNMSPEDSSIYLCSVQGALDSPLHFGNGTRLTVT.

The chain has TRBV27 and TRBJ1-1; D may be TRBD1 (5 bases). Germline lookup yields CDR1 MNHEY and CDR2 SMNVEV (reference sequence). The CDR3 consists of 15 residues. V lost 3 bases and J 1 base, leaving 12 bases between the germline ends. CDR3 DNA: TGTGCCAGCAGTTTCTCTACAGGACGGAACACTGAAGCTTTCTTT. Translated: CASSFSTGRNTEAFF.